Shown below are 9 T cell receptor beta chains from a single sample sequenced in a study of CD8 T cells in Susac syndrome. RNA totalling 0.5 to 1 ug underwent reverse transcription with random hexamers. MiXCR was run by TCRdb on the immunoSEQ multiplex PCR reads, yielding one entry per CDR3 protein. Altogether some 450,000 distinct CDR3 sequences are present, around 83% being singletons, with the ten largest covering under 0.15%. Sample: CD8+ T cells from PBMCs. These receptors were taken from a human donor with multiple sclerosis.

This clonotype was recorded once. V gene TRBV7-6 combines with J gene TRBJ2-1; 12 nucleotides agree with TRBD2. CDR1 and CDR2 from the germline V gene are SGHVS and FNYEAQ. The CDR3 is made up of 16 amino acids. J lost 4 bases, V lost 3 bases, and 4 bases had no gene match. CDR3 loop: CASSFGTSGPYNEQFF. CDR3 bases: TGTGCCAGCAGCTTCGGGACTAGCGGGCCGTACAATGAGCAGTTCTTC.

The chain carries TRBV25-1 and TRBJ1-1, with TRBD1 matching over 8 bases. The germline V gene has CDR1 MGHDK and CDR2 SYGVNS. V shed 1 base and J 4 bases; nucleotides not matched to a gene: 14. The CDR3 has 18 residues. The CDR3 DNA sequence: TGTGCCAGCAGTGAATTTTACCCGATTCAGGGGGCTGGCACTGAAGCTTTCTTT. Protein: CASSEFYPIQGAGTEAFF. Complete variable domain (other parts from reference TRBV25-1 and TRBJ1-1): EADIYQTPRYLVIGTGKKITLECSQTMGHDKMYWYQQDPGMELHLIHYSYGVNSTEKGDLSSESTVSRIRTEHFPLTLESARPSHTSQYLCASSEFYPIQGAGTEAFFGQGTRLTVV.

As for this clonotype: A junction end diverges from the germline sequence, so it may reflect a read error. This chain connects TRBV13 to TRBJ2-3; maybe TRBD2 (6 bases). CDR1 and CDR2 from the germline V gene are PRHDT and FYEKMQ (reference sequence). The CDR3 contains 16 residues. The CDR3 spells CASTLNGGIRGDTQYF. The CDR3 region has the DNA TGTGCCAGCACCTTAAACGGAGGGATAAGGGGAGATACGCAGTATTTT. Full variable domain (remainder filled in from reference TRBV13 and TRBJ2-3): AAGVIQSPRHLIKEKRETATLKCYPIPRHDTVYWYQQGPGQDPQFLISFYEKMQSDKGSIPDRFSAQQFSDYHSELNMSSLELGDSALYFCASTLNGGIRGDTQYFGPGTRLTVL.

This clonotype showed up just once. The chain carries TRBV27 and TRBJ1-1; the D gene is possibly TRBD1 (6 bases). Trimming removed 5 bases at V and 3 bases at J, with 10 bases between. The germline CDR1 and CDR2 sequences are MNHEY and SMNVEV (reference sequence). This CDR3 region has 13 residues. CDR3 DNA: TGTGCCAGCAGTACGGGACACTACACTGAAGCTTTCTTT. Translating gives CASSTGHYTEAFF.

The V and J genes are TRBV11-3 and TRBJ2-3; no firm D call. Trimming removed 5 bases from V and 4 bases from J, with 13 bases in between. CDR3 length equals 14 residues. Germline CDR1 and CDR2: SGHNT and YENEEA. The CDR3 here is CASSGRTAPDTQYF. In nucleotides, the CDR3 is TGTGCCAGCAGCGGTAGAACGGCCCCAGATACGCAGTATTTT.

The chain employs TRBV3-1 and TRBJ2-1, with a possible D match to TRBD2 (5 bases). Germline assignment: CDR1 LGHDT and CDR2 YNNKEL (reference sequence). The CDR3 runs 18 residues. V lost 3 bases to trimming and J lost 7 bases, with 25 bases between them. The chain's CDR3 is CASSQFIGRQSGINEQFF. The CDR3 nucleotides are TGTGCCAGCAGCCAGTTTATAGGGCGGCAGTCGGGGATAAATGAGCAGTTCTTC.

This clonotype was detected only once. The chain employs TRBV12-3 or TRBV12-4 and TRBJ2-1; D unresolved. CDR3 length: 12 residues. V lost 8 bases and J lost 5, with 10 bases in between. DNA for the CDR3: TGTGCCAGCCGAAAAAGGGACAATGAGCAGTTCTTC. Translated: CASRKRDNEQFF.

This chain joins TRBV5-1 and TRBJ2-7, with 9 bases fitting TRBD1. CDR3 length: 14 residues. With V trimmed by 2 bases and J by 5 bases, 5 bases remained unmatched. Germline CDR1 and CDR2: SGHRS and YFSETQ. The CDR3 nucleotides read TGCGCCAGCAGCTTCCGGACAGGGGTCAACGAGCAGTACTTC. This codes for CASSFRTGVNEQYF.

The chain has TRBV19 and TRBJ2-6; D is uncertain. The CDR3 loop spans 16 amino acids. Trimming removed 0 bases from V and 0 bases from J, with 6 bases in between. The germline CDR1 and CDR2 sequences are LNHDA and SQIVND (reference sequence). The CDR3 here is CASSIDLNSGANVLTF. In DNA form, the CDR3 reads TGTGCCAGTAGTATAGATCTAAACTCTGGGGCCAACGTCCTGACTTTC.